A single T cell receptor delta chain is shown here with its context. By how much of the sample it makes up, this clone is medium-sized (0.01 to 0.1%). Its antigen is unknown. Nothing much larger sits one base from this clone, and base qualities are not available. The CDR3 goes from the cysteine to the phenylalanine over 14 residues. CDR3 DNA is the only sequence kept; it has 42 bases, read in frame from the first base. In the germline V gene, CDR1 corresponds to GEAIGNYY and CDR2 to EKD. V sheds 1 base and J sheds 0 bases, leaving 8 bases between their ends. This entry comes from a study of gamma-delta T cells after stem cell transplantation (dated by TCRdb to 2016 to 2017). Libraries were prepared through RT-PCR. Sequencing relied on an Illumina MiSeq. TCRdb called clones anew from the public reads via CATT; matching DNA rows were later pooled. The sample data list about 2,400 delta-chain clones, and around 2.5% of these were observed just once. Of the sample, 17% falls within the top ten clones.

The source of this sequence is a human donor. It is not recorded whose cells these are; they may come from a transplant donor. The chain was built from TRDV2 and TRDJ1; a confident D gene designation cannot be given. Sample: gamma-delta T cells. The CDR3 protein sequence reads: CACDTLLHTDKLIF. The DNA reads TGTGCCTGTGACACTCTACTCCACACCGATAAACTCATCTTT.